The present TCR beta chain was sequenced within a study of blood T cell repertoires in COVID-19. The table came from immunoSEQ multiplex PCR; TCRdb's copy has only in-frame clones and leaves some out. In the table there are roughly 190,000 clones, 70% to 90% of which are singletons. Trimming at V came to 4 bases and at J to 2 bases, leaving 12 bases not matched to a gene. This CDR3 comprises 19 residues. Germline CDR1 is SGHTA and CDR2 is FQGNSA. Participant age was roughly 18 to 90 years, and participants resided in about two dozen US areas. V gene TRBV7-2 combines with J gene TRBJ1-6; 9 bases agree with TRBD1. The sample consisted of PBMCs or T cells enriched from blood (not recorded which). This clonotype was obtained from a woman in her forties in a cohort exposed to, infected with or recovered from COVID-19 (not recorded which). DNA of the CDR3: TGTGCCAGCAGCTACACTCGGGACAGGGAGTGGCCCTATAATTCACCCCTCCACTTT. Translating gives CASSYTRDREWPYNSPLHF.